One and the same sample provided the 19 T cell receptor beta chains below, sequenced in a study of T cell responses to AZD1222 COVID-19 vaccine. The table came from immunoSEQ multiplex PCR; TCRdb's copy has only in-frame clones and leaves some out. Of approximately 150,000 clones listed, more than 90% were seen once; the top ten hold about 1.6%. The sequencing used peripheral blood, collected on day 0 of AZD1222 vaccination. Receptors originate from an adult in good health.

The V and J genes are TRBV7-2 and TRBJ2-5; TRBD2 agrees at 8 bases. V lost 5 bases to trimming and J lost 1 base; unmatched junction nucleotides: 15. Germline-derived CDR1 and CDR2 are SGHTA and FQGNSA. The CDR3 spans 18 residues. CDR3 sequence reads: CASSPDPPVAGFQETQYF. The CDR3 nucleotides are TGTGCCAGCAGCCCTGATCCGCCGGTAGCGGGGTTCCAAGAGACCCAGTACTTC.

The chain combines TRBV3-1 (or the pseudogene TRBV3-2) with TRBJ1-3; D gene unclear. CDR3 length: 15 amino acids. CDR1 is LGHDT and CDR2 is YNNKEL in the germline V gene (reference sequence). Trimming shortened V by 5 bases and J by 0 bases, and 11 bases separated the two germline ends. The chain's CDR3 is CASSSRVISGNTIYF. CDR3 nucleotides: TGTGCCAGCAGCTCGCGGGTTATCTCTGGAAACACCATATATTTT.

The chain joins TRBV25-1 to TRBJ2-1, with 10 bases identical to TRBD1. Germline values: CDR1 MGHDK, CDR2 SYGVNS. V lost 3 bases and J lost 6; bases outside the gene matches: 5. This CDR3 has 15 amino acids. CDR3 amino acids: CASSDGTGEANEQFF. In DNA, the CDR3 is TGTGCCAGCAGTGATGGGACAGGGGAAGCCAATGAGCAGTTCTTC.

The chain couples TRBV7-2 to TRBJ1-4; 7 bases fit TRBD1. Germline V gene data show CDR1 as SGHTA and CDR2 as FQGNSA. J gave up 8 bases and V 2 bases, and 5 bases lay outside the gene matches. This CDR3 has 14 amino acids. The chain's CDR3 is CASSLRGGREKLFF. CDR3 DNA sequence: TGTGCCAGCAGCTTAAGAGGGGGCCGAGAAAAACTGTTTTTT.

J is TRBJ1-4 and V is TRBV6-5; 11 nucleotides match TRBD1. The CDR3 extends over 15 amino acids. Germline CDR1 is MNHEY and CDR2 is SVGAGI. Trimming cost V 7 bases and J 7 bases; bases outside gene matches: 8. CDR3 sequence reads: CASKPTGTGGEKLFF. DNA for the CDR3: TGTGCCAGCAAACCCACCGGGACAGGGGGTGAAAAACTGTTTTTT.

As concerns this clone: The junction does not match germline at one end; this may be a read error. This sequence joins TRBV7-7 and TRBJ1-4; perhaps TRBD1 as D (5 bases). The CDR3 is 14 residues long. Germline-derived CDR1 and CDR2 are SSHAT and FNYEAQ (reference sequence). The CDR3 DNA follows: TGTGCTAGCAGCCGGGACGGTAATAATGAAAAACTGTTTTTT. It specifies CASSRDGNNEKLFF.

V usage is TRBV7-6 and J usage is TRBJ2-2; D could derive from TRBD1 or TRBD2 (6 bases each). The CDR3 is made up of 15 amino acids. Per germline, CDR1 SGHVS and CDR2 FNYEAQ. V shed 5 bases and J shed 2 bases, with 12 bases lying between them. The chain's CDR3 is CASSAGHDNTGELFF. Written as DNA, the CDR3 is TGTGCCAGCAGCGCGGGACACGATAACACCGGGGAGCTGTTTTTT.

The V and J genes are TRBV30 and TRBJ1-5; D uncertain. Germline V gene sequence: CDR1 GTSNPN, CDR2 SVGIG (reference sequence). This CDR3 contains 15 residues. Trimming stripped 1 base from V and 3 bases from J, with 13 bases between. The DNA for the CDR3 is TGTGCCTGGAGTGGTGGGCCCCACCCCAATCAGCCCCAGCATTTT. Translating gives CAWSGGPHPNQPQHF.

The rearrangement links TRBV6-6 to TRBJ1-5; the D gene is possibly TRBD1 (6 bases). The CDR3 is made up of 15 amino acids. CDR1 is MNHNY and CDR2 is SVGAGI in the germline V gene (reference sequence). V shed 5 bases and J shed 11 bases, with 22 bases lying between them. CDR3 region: CASSLPRDNRGAQHF. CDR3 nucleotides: TGTGCCAGCAGTCTCCCCCGGGACAACCGGGGGGCCCAGCATTTT.

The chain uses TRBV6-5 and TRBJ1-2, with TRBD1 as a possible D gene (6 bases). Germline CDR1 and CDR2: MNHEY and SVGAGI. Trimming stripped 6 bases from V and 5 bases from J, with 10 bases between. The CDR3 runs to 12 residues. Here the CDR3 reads CASSEQGYGYTF. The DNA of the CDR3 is TGTGCCAGCAGCGAGCAGGGGTATGGCTACACCTTC.

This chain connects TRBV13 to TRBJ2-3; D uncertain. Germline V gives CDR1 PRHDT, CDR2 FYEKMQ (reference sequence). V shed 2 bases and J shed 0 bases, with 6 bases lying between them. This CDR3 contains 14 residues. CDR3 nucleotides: TGTGCCAGCAGCTTAAGGCAGAGCACAGATACGCAGTATTTT. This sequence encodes CASSLRQSTDTQYF.

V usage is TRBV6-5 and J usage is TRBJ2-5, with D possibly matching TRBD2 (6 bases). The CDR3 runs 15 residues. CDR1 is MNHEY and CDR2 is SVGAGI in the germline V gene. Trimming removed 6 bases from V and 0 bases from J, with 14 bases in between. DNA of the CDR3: TGTGCCAGCAGCCGGATAGGAGGGTACCAAGAGACCCAGTACTTC. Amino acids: CASSRIGGYQETQYF.

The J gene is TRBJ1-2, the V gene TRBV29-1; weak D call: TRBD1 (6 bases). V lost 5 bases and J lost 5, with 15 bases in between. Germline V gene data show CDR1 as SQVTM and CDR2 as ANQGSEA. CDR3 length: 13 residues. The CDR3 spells CSVIIGGAYGYTF. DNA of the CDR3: TGCAGCGTTATCATAGGGGGAGCGTATGGCTACACCTTC.

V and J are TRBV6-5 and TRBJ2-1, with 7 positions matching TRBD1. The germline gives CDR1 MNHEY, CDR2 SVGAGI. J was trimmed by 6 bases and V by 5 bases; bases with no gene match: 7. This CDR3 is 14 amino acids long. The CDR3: CASSPRDRTNEQFF. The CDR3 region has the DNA TGTGCCAGCAGTCCCCGGGACAGAACCAATGAGCAGTTCTTC.

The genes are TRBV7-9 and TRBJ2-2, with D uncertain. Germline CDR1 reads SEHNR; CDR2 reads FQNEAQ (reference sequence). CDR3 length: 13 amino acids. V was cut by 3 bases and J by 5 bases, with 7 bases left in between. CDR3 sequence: CASSLQGTGELFF. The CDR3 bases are TGTGCCAGCAGCTTGCAAGGGACCGGGGAGCTGTTTTTT.

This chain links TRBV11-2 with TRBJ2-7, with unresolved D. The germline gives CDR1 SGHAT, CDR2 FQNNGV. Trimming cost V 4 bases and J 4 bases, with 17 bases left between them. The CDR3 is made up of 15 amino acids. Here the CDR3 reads CASSYVVGIIYEQYF. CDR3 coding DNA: TGTGCCAGCAGCTACGTTGTGGGGATCATTTACGAGCAGTACTTC.

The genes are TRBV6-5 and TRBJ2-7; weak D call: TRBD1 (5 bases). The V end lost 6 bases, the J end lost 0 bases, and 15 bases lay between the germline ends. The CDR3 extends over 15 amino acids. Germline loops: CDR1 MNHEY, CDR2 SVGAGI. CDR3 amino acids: CASSRTGRVSYEQYF. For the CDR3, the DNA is TGTGCCAGCAGCCGTACAGGCCGAGTCTCCTACGAGCAGTACTTC.

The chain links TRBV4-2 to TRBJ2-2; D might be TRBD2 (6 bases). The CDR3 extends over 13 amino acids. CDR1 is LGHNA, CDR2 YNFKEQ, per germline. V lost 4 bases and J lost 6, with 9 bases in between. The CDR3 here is CASSLPGAGELFF. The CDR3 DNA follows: TGTGCCAGCAGCCTTCCGGGGGCCGGGGAGCTGTTTTTT.

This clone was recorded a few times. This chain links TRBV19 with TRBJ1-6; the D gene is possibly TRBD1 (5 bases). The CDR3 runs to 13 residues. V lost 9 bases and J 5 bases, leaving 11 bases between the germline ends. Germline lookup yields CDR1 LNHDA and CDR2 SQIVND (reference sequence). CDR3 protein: CASNRGDNSPLHF. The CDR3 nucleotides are TGTGCCAGCAACCGGGGGGATAATTCACCCCTCCACTTT.